The clone carrying this T cell receptor beta chain was seen a few times. The data were obtained in a study of vaccination and CD4 T cells after COVID-19. About the study: At a median around 70 days (range 14 to 241) after dose two, post-vaccine samples were obtained.

Germline CDR1 is DFQATT and CDR2 is SNEGSKA (reference sequence). The CDR3 length is 13 residues. Trimming cost V 2 bases and J 3 bases, with 10 bases left between them. TCRdb analysed the PCR reads with MiXCR anew, one entry per CDR3 protein. The sample has roughly 18,000 distinct CDR3 sequences, approximately 59% seen once. The origin of this receptor is a human donor who had recovered from COVID-19. The specimen comprised CD4+ T cells from blood, sampled before SARS-CoV-2 vaccination. J is TRBJ1-2 and V is TRBV20-1; D gene unclear. CDR3 nucleotides: TGCAGTGCTAGAACGGACGGCCACTATGGCTACACCTTC. It specifies CSARTDGHYGYTF.